This T cell receptor beta chain originates from a study of early T cells in non-severe SARS-CoV-2 infection. The overall study: RNA in bulk from unsorted whole blood was sequenced, and chains were unpaired.

About this clonotype: This may be a read error, as it is one base from a much larger clone.

Unique molecular identifiers were attached to individual cDNA molecules. A single record per CDR3 protein comes from TCRdb applying MiXCR to the 5' RACE reads. The sample has roughly 70,000 distinct CDR3 sequences; approximately 13% are singletons. Germline V gene sequence: CDR1 MDHEN, CDR2 SYDVKM. CDR3 size: 15 residues. This rearrangement joins TRBV28 to TRBJ2-1; a weak D match, TRBD2 (5 bases). The sequenced material came from whole blood. The sequence was obtained from an adult who was a healthcare worker with PCR-confirmed SARS-CoV-2 infection or an uninfected control (not recorded which). Here the CDR3 reads CANSPRTPRINEQFF. DNA of the CDR3: TGTGCCAACAGTCCCCGGACTCCTCGGATCAATGAGCAGTTCTTC. The full variable domain, completed using reference TRBV28 and TRBJ2-1, is DVKVTQSSRYLVKRTGEKVFLECVQDMDHENMFWYRQDPGLGLRLIYFSYDVKMKEKGDIPEGYSVSREKKERFSLILESASTNQTSMYLCANSPRTPRINEQFFGPGTRLTVL.